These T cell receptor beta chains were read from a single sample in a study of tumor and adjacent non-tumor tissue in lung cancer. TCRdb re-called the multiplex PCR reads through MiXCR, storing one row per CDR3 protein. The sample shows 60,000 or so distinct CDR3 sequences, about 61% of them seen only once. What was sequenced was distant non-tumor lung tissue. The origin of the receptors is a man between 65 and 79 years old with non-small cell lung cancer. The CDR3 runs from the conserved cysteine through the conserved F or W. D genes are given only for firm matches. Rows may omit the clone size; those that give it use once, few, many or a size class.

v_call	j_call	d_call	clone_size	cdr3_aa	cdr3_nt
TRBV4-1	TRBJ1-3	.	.	CTSSQVYPISGNIIYF	TGCACCAGCAGCCAAGTATACCCGATCTCTGGAAACATCATATATTTT
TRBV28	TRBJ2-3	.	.	CASSLPGPSTGTQYF	TGTGCCAGCAGTTTACCGGGACCGAGCACAGGTACGCAGTATTTT
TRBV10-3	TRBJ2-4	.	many	CAIHTLAKNIQYF	TGTGCCATACATACCTTAGCCAAAAACATTCAGTACTTC
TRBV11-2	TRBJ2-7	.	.	CANSLVPSYEQYF	TGTGCCAACAGCTTAGTCCCCTCCTACGAGCAATACTTC
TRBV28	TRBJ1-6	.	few	CASSLNPSPGYNSPLHF	TGTGCCAGCAGTTTGAATCCCTCGCCCGGCTATAATTCACCCCTCCACTTT
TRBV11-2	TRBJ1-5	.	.	CASSLVGGQADTQHF	TGTGCCAGCAGCTTAGTAGGGGGGCAGGCTGATACGCAGCATTTT
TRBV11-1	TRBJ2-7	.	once	CASSLARLGESYEQYF	TGTGCTAGCAGTTTAGCGCGACTAGGGGAGTCCTACGAGCAGTACTTC
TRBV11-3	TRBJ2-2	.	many	CASSLDGTRNTGELFF	TGTGCCAGCAGCTTAGACGGGACACGGAACACCGGGGAGCTGTTTTTT
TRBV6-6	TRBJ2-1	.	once	CASSYGTSSYNEQLF	TGTGCCAGCAGTTACGGGACGAGCTCCTACAATGAGCAGCTCTTC
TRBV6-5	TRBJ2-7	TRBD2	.	CASSYPPPRGGFFHEQYF	TGTGCCAGCAGTTACCCACCGCCCCGCGGGGGGTTTTTCCACGAGCAGTACTTC
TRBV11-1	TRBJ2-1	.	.	CASSQLADSNEQFF	TGTGCCAGCAGCCAGCTAGCTGACTCAAATGAACAGTTCTTC
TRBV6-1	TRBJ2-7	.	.	CASIEAVVEQYF	TGTGCCAGCATTGAAGCTGTGGTCGAGCAGTACTTC
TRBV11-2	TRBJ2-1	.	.	CASSLHGYNGFF	TGCGCCAGCAGCTTACATGGTTACAACGGGTTCTTC
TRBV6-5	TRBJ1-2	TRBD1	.	CTSGQVCGYTF	TGTACCAGCGGACAGGTCTGTGGCTACACCTTC
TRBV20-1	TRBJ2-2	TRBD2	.	CSARDRSGGTGELIF	TGCAGTGCTAGAGACCGTAGCGGGGGGACCGGGGAGCTGATTTTT
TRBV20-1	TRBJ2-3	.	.	CSAHTRSGTSTDTQYF	TGCAGTGCGCATACTCGTAGCGGAACTAGCACAGATACGCAGTATTTT
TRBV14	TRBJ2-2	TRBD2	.	CVSSQGLVRAGELFF	TGTGTCAGCAGCCAAGGACTAGTAAGGGCCGGGGAGCTGTTTTTT
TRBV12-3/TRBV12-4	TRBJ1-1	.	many	CASSLDPGEAFF	TGTGCCAGCAGTTTAGATCCGGGTGAAGCTTTCTTT
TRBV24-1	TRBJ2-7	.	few	CVTSDSRYEQYF	TGTGTCACCAGTGATTCCCGCTACGAGCAGTACTTC